This T cell receptor (beta chain) appears in the sequencing data of a study of blood T cells in healthy people across ages. Broader study findings: Changes in expanded clonotypes were possibly confounded, as the CMV status of donors was unknown.

Isolation yielded PBMCs, at least 7 million per sample, in every case. On this clonotype itself: The antigen remains unidentified.

Next came a second PCR, run for about 7 to 12 cycles, which used a sample-barcoded 5' primer along with a J-beta primer mix. TCRdb re-analysed the 5' RACE reads in MiXCR, keeping a single row per CDR3 protein. Of around 1.5 million distinct CDR3 sequences in the sample, 59% are singletons; the top ten hold approximately 7%. The V gene's germline CDR1 is SGHTA and CDR2 FQGNSA. The CDR3 is made up of 16 amino acids. This TCR came from a man aged 18 to 30 in good health. The sequenced sample consisted of blood. The chain recombines TRBV7-2 with TRBJ2-4, with a tentative D call TRBD2 (5 bases). The DNA end favors TRBJ2-7, so the J call may be wrong. The CDR3 nucleotides read TGTGCCAGCAGCCTCCAGGCCGGGATCTCAGAGGCCGAGCAGTACTTC. It codes for CASSLQAGISEAEQYF.